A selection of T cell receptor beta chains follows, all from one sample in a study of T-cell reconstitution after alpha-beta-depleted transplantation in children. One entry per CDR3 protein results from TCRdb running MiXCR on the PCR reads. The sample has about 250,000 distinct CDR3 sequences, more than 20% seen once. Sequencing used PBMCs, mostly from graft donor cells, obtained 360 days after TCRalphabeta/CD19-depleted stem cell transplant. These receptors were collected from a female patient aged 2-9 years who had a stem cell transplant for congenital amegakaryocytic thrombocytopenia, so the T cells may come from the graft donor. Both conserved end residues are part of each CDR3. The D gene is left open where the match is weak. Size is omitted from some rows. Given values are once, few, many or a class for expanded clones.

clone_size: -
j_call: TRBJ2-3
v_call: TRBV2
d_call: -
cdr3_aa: CASKPSIGTDTQYF
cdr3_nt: TGTGCCAGCAAACCCAGTATCGGCACAGATACGCAGTATTTT

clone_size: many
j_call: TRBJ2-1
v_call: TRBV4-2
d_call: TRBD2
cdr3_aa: CASSTGLAGDWYNEQFF
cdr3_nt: TGTGCCAGCAGCACAGGACTAGCGGGGGATTGGTACAATGAGCAGTTCTTC

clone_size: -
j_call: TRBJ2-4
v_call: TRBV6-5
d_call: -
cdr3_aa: CASSYGGGLENIQYF
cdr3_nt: TGTGCCAGCAGTTACGGTGGGGGGCTCGAAAACATTCAGTACTTC

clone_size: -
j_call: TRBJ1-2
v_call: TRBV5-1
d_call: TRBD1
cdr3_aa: CASSLVGQGASWYTF
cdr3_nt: TGCGCCAGCAGCTTGGTTGGACAGGGGGCTTCTTGGTACACCTTC

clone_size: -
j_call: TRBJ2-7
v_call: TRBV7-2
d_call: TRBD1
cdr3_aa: CASSRTGGMYEQYF
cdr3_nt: TGTGCCAGCAGCCGGACAGGGGGAATGTACGAGCAGTACTTC

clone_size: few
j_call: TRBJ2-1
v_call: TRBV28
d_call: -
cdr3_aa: CASFPLGASYNEQFF
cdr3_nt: TGTGCCAGCTTCCCACTGGGGGCTTCCTACAATGAGCAGTTCTTC

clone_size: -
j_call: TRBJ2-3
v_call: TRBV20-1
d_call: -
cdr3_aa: CSARPWDGSTDTQYF
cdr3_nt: TGCAGTGCTAGACCTTGGGACGGAAGCACAGATACGCAGTATTTT

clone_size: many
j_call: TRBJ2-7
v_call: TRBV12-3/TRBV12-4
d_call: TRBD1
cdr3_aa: CASSPTGALEQYF
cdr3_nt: TGTGCCAGCAGTCCTACAGGGGCCCTCGAGCAGTACTTC

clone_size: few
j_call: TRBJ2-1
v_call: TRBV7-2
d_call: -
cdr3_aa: CASRPSRGAPQYNEQFF
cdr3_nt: TGTGCCAGCCGCCCTTCTCGGGGGGCCCCACAATACAATGAGCAGTTCTTC

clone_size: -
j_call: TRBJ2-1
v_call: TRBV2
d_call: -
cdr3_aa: CASTPFLPNEQFF
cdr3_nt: TGTGCCAGCACCCCTTTCCTTCCTAATGAGCAGTTCTTC

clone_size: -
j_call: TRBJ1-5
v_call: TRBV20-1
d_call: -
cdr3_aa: CSAPAGGQPQHF
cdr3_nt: TGCAGTGCTCCTGCGGGAGGTCAGCCCCAGCATTTT

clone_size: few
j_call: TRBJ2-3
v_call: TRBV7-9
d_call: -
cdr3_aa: CAISLWGLGTDTQYF
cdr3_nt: TGTGCCATCAGCTTATGGGGGCTCGGCACAGATACGCAGTATTTT

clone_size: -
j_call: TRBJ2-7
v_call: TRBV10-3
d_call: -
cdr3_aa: CAISAPGAVSSYEQYF
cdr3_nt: TGTGCCATCAGTGCCCCCGGGGCCGTGAGCTCCTACGAGCAGTACTTC

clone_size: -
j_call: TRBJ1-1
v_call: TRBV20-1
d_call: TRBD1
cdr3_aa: CSAKRTGLNTEAFF
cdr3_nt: TGCAGTGCCAAAAGGACAGGGCTGAACACTGAAGCTTTCTTT

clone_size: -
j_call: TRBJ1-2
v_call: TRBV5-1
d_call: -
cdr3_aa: CASSLDIPYYGYTF
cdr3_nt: TGCGCCAGCAGCTTGGACATCCCTTACTATGGCTACACCTTC

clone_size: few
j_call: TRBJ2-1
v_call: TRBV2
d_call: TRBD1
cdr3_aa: CASKRTGQGISDEQFF
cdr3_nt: TGTGCCAGCAAAAGGACAGGACAGGGGATTAGCGATGAGCAGTTCTTC

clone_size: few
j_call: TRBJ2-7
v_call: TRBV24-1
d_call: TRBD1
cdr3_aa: CATSAGQANSYEQYF
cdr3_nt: TGTGCCACCAGTGCCGGACAGGCTAACTCCTACGAGCAGTACTTC

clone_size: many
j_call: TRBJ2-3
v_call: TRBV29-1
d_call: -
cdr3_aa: CSVENRQPTDTQYF
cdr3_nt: TGCAGCGTCGAGAACAGACAGCCCACAGATACGCAGTATTTT

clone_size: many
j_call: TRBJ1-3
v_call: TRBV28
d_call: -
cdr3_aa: CASRAGGLGNTIYF
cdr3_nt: TGTGCCAGCAGAGCCGGGGGTCTGGGAAACACCATATATTTT

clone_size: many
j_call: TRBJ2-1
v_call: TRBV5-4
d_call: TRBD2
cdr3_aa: CASRAELAGDYNEQFF
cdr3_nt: TGTGCCAGCAGGGCTGAGCTAGCGGGGGATTACAATGAGCAGTTCTTC

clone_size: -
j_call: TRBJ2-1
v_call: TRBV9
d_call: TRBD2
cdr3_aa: CASSVVAGGPYNEQFF
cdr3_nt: TGTGCCAGCAGCGTAGTAGCGGGAGGCCCCTACAATGAGCAGTTCTTC

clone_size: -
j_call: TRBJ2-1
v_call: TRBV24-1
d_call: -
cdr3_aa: CATSEQGTEDRDNEQFF
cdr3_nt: TGTGCCACCAGTGAGCAGGGAACCGAGGATCGCGACAATGAGCAGTTCTTC

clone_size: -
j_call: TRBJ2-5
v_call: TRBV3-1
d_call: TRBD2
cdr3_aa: CASTQIRLAPETQYF
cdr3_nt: TGTGCCTCCACCCAGATACGACTAGCTCCTGAGACCCAGTACTTC

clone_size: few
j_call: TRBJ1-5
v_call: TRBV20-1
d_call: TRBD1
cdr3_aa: CSARGTGTQPQHF
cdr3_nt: TGCAGTGCTAGGGGGACAGGGACCCAGCCCCAGCATTTT

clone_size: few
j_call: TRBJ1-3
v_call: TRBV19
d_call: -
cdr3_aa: CASTGTPGGNTIYF
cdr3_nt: TGTGCCAGTACCGGGACTCCGGGCGGAAACACCATATATTTT

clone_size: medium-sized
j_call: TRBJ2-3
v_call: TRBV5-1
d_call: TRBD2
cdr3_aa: CASSFSGTSTDTQYF
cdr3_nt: TGCGCCAGCAGCTTTAGCGGGACTAGCACAGATACGCAGTATTTT

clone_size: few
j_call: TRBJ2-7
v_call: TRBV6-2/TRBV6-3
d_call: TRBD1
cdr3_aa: CASNNPGQGSYEQYF
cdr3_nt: TGTGCCAGCAACAACCCGGGACAGGGATCCTACGAGCAGTACTTC

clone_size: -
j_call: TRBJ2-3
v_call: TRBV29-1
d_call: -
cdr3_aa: CSSSRPPTDTQYF
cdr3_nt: TGCAGCTCTTCACGCCCCCCCACAGATACGCAGTATTTT

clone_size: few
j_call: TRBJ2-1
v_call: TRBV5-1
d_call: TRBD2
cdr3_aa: CASSFPVAGRTYNEQFF
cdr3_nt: TGCGCCAGCAGCTTTCCGGTAGCGGGAAGGACCTACAATGAGCAGTTCTTC

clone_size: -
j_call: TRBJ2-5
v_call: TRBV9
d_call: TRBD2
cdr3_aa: CASSVRGGLQETQYF
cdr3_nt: TGTGCCAGCAGCGTCCGCGGGGGTCTTCAAGAGACCCAGTACTTC

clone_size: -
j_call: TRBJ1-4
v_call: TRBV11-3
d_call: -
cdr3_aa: CASSLVSAGKVVTNEKLFF
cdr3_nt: TGTGCCAGCAGCTTAGTTTCGGCAGGGAAAGTGGTAACTAATGAAAAACTGTTTTTT

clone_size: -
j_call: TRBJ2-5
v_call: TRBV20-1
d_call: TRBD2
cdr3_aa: CSARPGLAQETQYF
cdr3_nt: TGCAGTGCTAGGCCGGGACTAGCACAAGAGACCCAGTACTTC

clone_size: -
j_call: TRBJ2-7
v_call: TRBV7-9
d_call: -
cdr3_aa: CASSLTGLGEQYF
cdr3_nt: TGTGCCAGCAGCCTGACAGGTTTGGGGGAGCAGTACTTC

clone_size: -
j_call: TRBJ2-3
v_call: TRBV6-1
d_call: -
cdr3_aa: CASFRGGGPTDTQYF
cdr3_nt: TGTGCCAGCTTTAGGGGAGGGGGCCCCACAGATACGCAGTATTTT

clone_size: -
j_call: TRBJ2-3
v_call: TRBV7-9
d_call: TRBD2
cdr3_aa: CASSRAGVRTDTQYF
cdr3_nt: TGTGCCAGCAGCCGAGCGGGAGTCCGCACAGATACGCAGTATTTT

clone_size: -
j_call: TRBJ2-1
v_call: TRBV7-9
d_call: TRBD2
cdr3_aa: CASSTLIAGREQFF
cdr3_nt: TGTGCCAGCAGCACTCTTATAGCGGGGAGGGAGCAGTTCTTC

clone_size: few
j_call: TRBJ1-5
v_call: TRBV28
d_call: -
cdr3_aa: CASSPTGVGFNQPQHF
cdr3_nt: TGTGCCAGCAGTCCTACCGGGGTTGGGTTCAATCAGCCCCAGCATTTT

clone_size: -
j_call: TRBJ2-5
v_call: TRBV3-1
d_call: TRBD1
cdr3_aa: CASSQDQGQSWETQYF
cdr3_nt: TGCGCCAGCAGCCAAGATCAGGGACAGTCCTGGGAGACCCAGTACTTC

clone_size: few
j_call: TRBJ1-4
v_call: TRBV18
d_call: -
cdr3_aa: CASSPEFRGEKLFF
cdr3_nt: TGTGCCAGCTCGCCGGAATTCCGGGGTGAAAAACTGTTTTTT